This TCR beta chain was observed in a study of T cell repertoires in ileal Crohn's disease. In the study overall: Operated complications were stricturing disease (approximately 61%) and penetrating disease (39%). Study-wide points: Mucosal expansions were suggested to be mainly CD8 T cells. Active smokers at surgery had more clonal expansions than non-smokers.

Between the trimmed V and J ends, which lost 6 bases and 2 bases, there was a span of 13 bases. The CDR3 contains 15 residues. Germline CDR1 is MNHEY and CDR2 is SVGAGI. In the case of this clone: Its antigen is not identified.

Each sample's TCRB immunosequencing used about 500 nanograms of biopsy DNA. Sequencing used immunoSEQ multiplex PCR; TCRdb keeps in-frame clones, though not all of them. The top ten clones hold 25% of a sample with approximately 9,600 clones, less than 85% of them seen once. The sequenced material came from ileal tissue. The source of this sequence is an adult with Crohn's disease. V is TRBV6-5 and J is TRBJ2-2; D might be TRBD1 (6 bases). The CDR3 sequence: CASRGRDTNTGELFF. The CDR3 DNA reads TGTGCCAGCAGGGGCCGGGACACTAACACCGGGGAGCTGTTTTTT.